This T cell receptor (beta chain) emerged from a study of blood T cell repertoires in COVID-19. Whole-study context: From the United States, Italy and Spain came samples of acute and convalescent COVID-19. The analysed material was cDNA or gDNA that came from T cells, B-cell-depleted T cells, or PBMCs.

Profiling relied on immunoSEQ multiplex PCR, and the TCRdb table lists in-frame clones only, not all of them. This table holds about 270,000 clones, 70% to 90% found once. Germline values: CDR1 SGHDT, CDR2 YYEEEE. This CDR3 has 11 residues. V shed 2 bases and J shed 7 bases, with 6 bases lying between them. The V and J genes are TRBV5-6 and TRBJ1-2; D unclear. The sequence came from a woman in her sixties or seventies with COVID-19, enrolled during active disease. Specimen: peripheral blood. Here the CDR3 DNA reads TGTGCCAGCAGCTTATCCGTTGGCTACACCTTC. Translation: CASSLSVGYTF.